These 10 T cell receptor beta chains were sequenced from one sample in a study of blood T cell repertoires in COVID-19. The method was immunoSEQ multiplex PCR; TCRdb's version includes in-frame clones alone and lacks a portion of them. This table holds nearly 45,000 clones, 87% found once. The sequencing input was peripheral blood. The receptors here all came from a woman at least 80 years old in a cohort sampled during active or convalescent COVID-19.

The J gene is TRBJ1-4, the V gene TRBV19; D not resolved. V was clipped by 4 bases and J by 0 bases, with 15 bases between them. Germline V gene data show CDR1 as LNHDA and CDR2 as SQIVND (reference sequence). CDR3 length: 17 residues. In DNA, the CDR3 is TGTGCCAGTAGTACCGGGATGAGCCCGGCAACTAATGAAAAACTGTTTTTT. Translation gives CASSTGMSPATNEKLFF.

This clone was seen a single time. The chain couples TRBV12-1 to TRBJ2-7; TRBD2, the D gene given by the table, was not confirmed from the DNA. TRBV12-1 is classified as a pseudogene. This CDR3 has 18 amino acids. The CDR3 DNA reads TGTGCCAGCAGCTCCCGGACTAGCGGGAGAATAGAAACCTACGAGCAGTACTTC. It specifies CASSSRTSGRIETYEQYF.

This chain connects TRBV5-5 to TRBJ1-1; D might be TRBD1 (6 bases). CDR1 SGHKS and CDR2 YYEKEE come from the germline V gene (reference sequence). The V gene lost 0 bases and the J gene lost 4 bases, with 13 bases spanning the gap. This CDR3 region has 15 residues. The DNA of the CDR3 is TGTGCCAGCAGCTTGGGGTGGGGGGGCGGCACTGAAGCTTTCTTT. This encodes CASSLGWGGGTEAFF.

The rearrangement joins TRBV6-1 to TRBJ2-7; D is unclear. Deletions cut 2 bases from V and 5 bases from J, with 7 bases between. The CDR3 runs 12 residues. The germline CDR1 and CDR2 sequences are MNHNS and SASEGT. Here the CDR3 DNA reads TGTGCCAGCAGTGAAACCCGGGACGAGCAGTACTTC. This encodes CASSETRDEQYF.

The gene calls are TRBV27 and TRBJ2-7; 9 bases fit TRBD1. Losses at the gene ends were 10 bases for V and 3 bases for J; bases not matched to a gene: 4. This CDR3 has 12 residues. Germline V gene lookup returns CDR1 MNHEY and CDR2 SMNVEV (reference sequence). CDR3 sequence (DNA): TGTGCCACCCGGGACAGGGTCTACGAGCAGTACTTC. This translates into CATRDRVYEQYF.

The rearrangement joins TRBV4-3 to TRBJ1-1; D remains ambiguous. CDR3 length equals 14 residues. V lost 6 bases and J 1 base, leaving 12 bases between the germline ends. CDR1 is LGHNA, CDR2 YSLEER, per germline. In DNA form, the CDR3 reads TGCGCCAGCAGACTCGATCTGCGGAACACTGAAGCTTTCTTT. It translates to CASRLDLRNTEAFF.

The chain recombines TRBV5-5 with TRBJ1-4; 10 bases agree with TRBD1. V lost 4 bases to trimming and J lost 6 bases; unmatched junction nucleotides: 6. Germline V gene sequence: CDR1 SGHKS, CDR2 YYEKEE (reference sequence). The CDR3 consists of 15 residues. CDR3 protein: CASSRDGTGDEKLFF. As DNA, the CDR3 is TGTGCCAGCAGCAGAGACGGGACAGGGGATGAAAAACTGTTTTTT.

This clone was counted a single time. The rearrangement links TRBV24-1 to TRBJ2-1; TRBD2 matches 12 bases. This CDR3 contains 14 residues. Germline V CDR1 and CDR2: KGHDR, SFDVKD. V dropped 7 bases and J dropped 6; count of bases not matched to a gene: 3. This chain's CDR3 is CATSRLAGVNEQFF. The CDR3 DNA reads as TGTGCCACCAGCAGACTAGCGGGAGTCAATGAGCAGTTCTTC.

The V call is TRBV2, the J call TRBJ2-3, with D perhaps matching TRBD2 (5 bases). This CDR3 is 13 amino acids long. Trimming left V 2 bases short and J 4 bases short, with 7 bases between. CDR1 is SNHLY, CDR2 FYNNEI, per germline. The CDR3 nucleotides are TGTGCCAGCAGTGAAAGGCGGGCAGATACGCAGTATTTT. Translation: CASSERRADTQYF.

V usage is TRBV6-5 and J usage is TRBJ2-7; 7 nucleotides line up with TRBD1. The ends lost 6 bases at V and 3 bases at J; junction bases unmatched: 8. Germline CDR1 reads MNHEY; CDR2 reads SVGAGI. The CDR3 sequence is 14 residues long. CDR3 nucleotides: TGTGCCAGCAGGGGTTGGACAGGAGACTACGAGCAGTACTTC. Its translation is CASRGWTGDYEQYF.